These T cell receptor beta chains were read from a single sample in a study of shared clonotypes between healthy human individuals. Some clones are missing from TCRdb's copy, which holds only in-frame ones; the method was immunoSEQ multiplex PCR. The data show around 95,000 clones, less than 60% seen once. Material: PBMCs. All receptors come from a woman in her 40s in good health. Some clones in this sample may be carry-over from other donors' samples. The CDR3 runs from the conserved cysteine through the conserved F or W. D genes are given only for firm matches. The size of a clone is reported for some rows only, either as once, few or many, or as a class for expanded clones.

size	D	V	J	DNA	CDR3
.	TRBD2	TRBV7-6	TRBJ2-5	TGTGCCAGCAGCCCCCGCGGGGGGGAGACCCAGTACTTC	CASSPRGGETQYF
.	TRBD1	TRBV19	TRBJ1-2	TGTGCCAGTAGTATAGGGACAGGATCTGGCTACACCTTC	CASSIGTGSGYTF
many	TRBD1	TRBV28	TRBJ1-5	TGTGCCAGCAGTTTATTCTTATTTAGGGGGCGACTAAGTCAGCCCCAGCATTTT	CASSLFLFRGRLSQPQHF
once	.	TRBV28	TRBJ1-5	TGTGCCAGCCGGATCAGCAATCAGCCCCAGCATTTT	CASRISNQPQHF
many	.	TRBV28	TRBJ1-5	TGTGCCAGCAGTTTAATCTCGACGGGTCACAATCAGCCCCAGCATTTT	CASSLISTGHNQPQHF
.	TRBD1	TRBV11-2	TRBJ1-3	TGTGCCAGCAGCCCGGACAGGGCTGGAAACACCATATATTTT	CASSPDRAGNTIYF
few	TRBD1	TRBV7-2	TRBJ1-2	TGTGCCAGCAGCTCGGGACAGGGGCTAGGTCATGGCTACACCTTC	CASSSGQGLGHGYTF
few	TRBD1	TRBV29-1	TRBJ2-7	TGCAGCGCCAAGGAAGACACAGGGGGCTCCTACGAGCAGTACTTC	CSAKEDTGGSYEQYF
.	.	TRBV18	TRBJ1-1	TGTGCCAGCTCACCAGCCCAGGGTTTCACTGAAGCTTTCTTT	CASSPAQGFTEAFF
many	.	TRBV5-4	TRBJ1-2	TGTGCCAGCAGCTTGTTCGTGGGAGGCTATGGCTACACCTTC	CASSLFVGGYGYTF
many	.	TRBV7-8	TRBJ1-1	TGTGCCAGCAGCCCACGGGCCCCCCCGGCCGGGGATGAAGCTTTCTTT	CASSPRAPPAGDEAFF
few	TRBD1	TRBV5-1	TRBJ2-2	TGCGCCAGCAGCTTGGGGACAGGGGGCGGCACCGGGGAGCTGTTTTTT	CASSLGTGGGTGELFF
few	.	TRBV25-1	TRBJ2-7	TGTGCCAGCAGTCGATCCTACGAGCAGTACTTC	CASSRSYEQYF
few	.	TRBV5-6	TRBJ2-5	TGTGCCAGCAGCTCCCTCGGCCTAGAGACCCAGTACTTC	CASSSLGLETQYF
.	.	TRBV7-3	TRBJ1-1	TGTGCCAGCAGCCCAACCAGGGGAAACACTGAAGCTTTCTTT	CASSPTRGNTEAFF
.	TRBD1	TRBV28	TRBJ1-4	TGTGCCAGCAGTCAACTAGCCGGGACAGGGAGAGCAACTAATGAAAAACTGTTTTTT	CASSQLAGTGRATNEKLFF
.	.	TRBV2	TRBJ2-7	TGTGCCAGCATAGAGCAGGGTCTCGTTTCCGAGCAGTACTTC	CASIEQGLVSEQYF
.	TRBD1	TRBV19	TRBJ2-7	TGTGCCAGTAGCCCTCGGGGACAGGGGAAGGCTTACGAGCAGTACTTC	CASSPRGQGKAYEQYF
many	TRBD2	TRBV5-1	TRBJ2-5	TGCGCCAGCAGCCCGGGAGGCGGTCAGACCCAGTACTTC	CASSPGGGQTQYF
.	TRBD2	TRBV2	TRBJ2-5	TGTGCCAGCAGTGGGTCAAGCGGGAGTGAGACCCAGTACTTC	CASSGSSGSETQYF
few	.	TRBV28	TRBJ2-3	TGTGCCAGCAGTTTTACCGGGAGAGTTAGCACAGATACGCAGTATTTT	CASSFTGRVSTDTQYF
.	TRBD1	TRBV7-2	TRBJ2-7	TGTGCCAGCAGCTTAAGGCCGGGACAGGGACCCTACGAGCAGTACTTC	CASSLRPGQGPYEQYF
many	.	TRBV6-5	TRBJ2-1	TGTGCCAGCAGTTACTCTCGCCAGGGACACAATGAGCAGTTCTTC	CASSYSRQGHNEQFF
.	.	TRBV5-1	TRBJ1-2	TGCGCCAGCAGCTCCTCCAGGGGTGGCTACACCTTC	CASSSSRGGYTF
.	.	TRBV4-3	TRBJ2-1	TGCGCCAGCAGCCGAAGCTTGGGGGCGCAGAATGAGCAGTTCTTC	CASSRSLGAQNEQFF
.	.	TRBV29-1	TRBJ2-7	TGCAGCGTTGGGAGGGTGAACGAGCAGTACTTC	CSVGRVNEQYF
.	.	TRBV18	TRBJ2-5	TGTGCCAGCTCACCACCGGTCTCGGTGGGGTCAGAGACCCAGTACTTC	CASSPPVSVGSETQYF
.	TRBD2	TRBV4-2	TRBJ2-7	TGTGCCAGCAGCCCAGGACTAGCGGCCTACGAGCAGTACTTC	CASSPGLAAYEQYF
.	.	TRBV28	TRBJ2-7	TGTGCCACCTCGACAGGCGGGGGCTACGAGCAGTACTTC	CATSTGGGYEQYF
few	.	TRBV5-6	TRBJ1-5	TGTGCCAGCAGCTTGGGAGGTGGACTATTGCGCAATCAGCCCCAGCATTTT	CASSLGGGLLRNQPQHF
.	.	TRBV6-6	TRBJ1-5	TGTGCCAGCACGGACAGCCTCAATCAGCCCCAGCATTTT	CASTDSLNQPQHF
.	.	TRBV29-1	TRBJ2-5	TGCAGCGTTGAATCGTGGGCAGGGAGGGAGACCCAGTACTTC	CSVESWAGRETQYF
.	.	TRBV25-1	TRBJ2-1	TGTGCCAGCAGTGAAAAAGACCTACTAAACTACAATGAGCAGTTCTTC	CASSEKDLLNYNEQFF
once	TRBD2	TRBV19	TRBJ2-7	TGTGCCAGTAGTAAGTCCCGCGGGAGGAAATTCTACGAGCAGCACTTC	CASSKSRGRKFYEQHF
many	.	TRBV30	TRBJ2-7	TGTGCCTGGAGGGCGCGGGGTTCCTACGAGCAGTACTTC	CAWRARGSYEQYF
.	.	TRBV27	TRBJ1-2	TGTGCCAGCAGTTTATCAGGGAACAGGGCCGGTGGCTACACCTTC	CASSLSGNRAGGYTF
.	.	TRBV7-3	TRBJ2-7	TGTGCCAGCAGCTTAACAGCTTCAAACCCCTACGAGCAGTACTTC	CASSLTASNPYEQYF
.	.	TRBV29-1	TRBJ1-4	TGCAGCGTTGAAGCGGGGGCAGGGAGTGAAAAACTGTTTTTT	CSVEAGAGSEKLFF
many	.	TRBV20-1	TRBJ2-7	TGCAGTGTTCGACTAGTGAACGAGCAGTACTTC	CSVRLVNEQYF
many	.	TRBV28	TRBJ1-5	TGTGCCAGCAGTTTTGGGGGGGCGGGTCAGCCCCAGCATTTT	CASSFGGAGQPQHF
many	.	TRBV19	TRBJ1-3	TGTGCCAGTAGTATGGGCTTTCAGCCTGGAAACACCATATATTTT	CASSMGFQPGNTIYF
many	.	TRBV20-1	TRBJ2-7	TGCAGTGCGCGGGACTCCTACGAGCAGTACTTC	CSARDSYEQYF
few	.	TRBV4-2	TRBJ1-4	TGTGCCAGCAGCCTTGGCAGCCGATCAATGATATTAGAAAAACTGTTTTTT	CASSLGSRSMILEKLFF
.	TRBD1	TRBV4-2	TRBJ1-5	TGTGCCAGCAGCCAAGAGGGGGGACAGGGGGGCAATCAGCCCCAGCATTTT	CASSQEGGQGGNQPQHF
.	.	TRBV28	TRBJ1-4	TGTGCCAGCAGTTTTGACGGTTTTAATGAAAAACTGTTTTTT	CASSFDGFNEKLFF
.	TRBD1	TRBV6-5	TRBJ2-1	TGTGCCAGCAGCCTCACGGGACAGGGGCACAATGAGCAGTTCTTC	CASSLTGQGHNEQFF